This entry describes one TCR beta chain. The target antigen is unknown. The sample originates from a study of cytotoxic CD8 clonotypes in ibrutinib-treated CLL. Study-wide background: The average sample held roughly 250,000 productive templates and almost 95,000 productive rearrangements.

This CDR3 has 17 amino acids. Trimming at V came to 1 base and at J to 1 base, leaving 4 bases not matched to a gene. CDR1 and CDR2 (germline): SGHVS, FQNEAQ. Whole-study findings and limits: Clonality showed a rise at ibrutinib response that reversed toward baseline at progression.

The assay was immunoSEQ multiplex PCR, and TCRdb's table has in-frame clones only and misses some. The sample yields some 200,000 clones, 65% to 80% seen once. About 2 micrograms of genomic DNA from cryopreserved PBMCs went into TCR beta libraries. The sequenced sample was PBMCs, obtained after 12 months of ibrutinib treatment. The clonotype was recovered from a human donor with chronic lymphocytic leukemia. J is TRBJ1-5 and V is TRBV7-8; 10 bases fit TRBD1. Here the CDR3 DNA reads TGTGCCAGCAGCTTAGTGGGACAGGGGAGGAGCAATCAGCCCCAGCATTTT. Amino acid sequence: CASSLVGQGRSNQPQHF.